The entry below gives a single T cell receptor beta chain sequence along with its context. This clone was detected only once. The specificity of this receptor is unknown. No base qualities exist here, and no much larger clone lies one base off it. Library method: the immunoSEQ multiplex PCR assay. What TCRdb holds here is the immuneACCESS table cut down to in-frame rearrangements. Part of the clones is not present; checked against another copy, under half of the missing clones reflect an unresolved V gene, and the others are unexplained. For this sample there are under 200,000 clones; roughly 94% appear just once. The top ten clonotypes cover 11% to 15% of the sample. The data were taken from a study of control samples from healthy donors and cancer patients (TCRdb year 2020). The material sequenced was PBMCs. This receptor was taken from a man aged 55 to 70 with colorectal cancer.

The nucleotides read TGTGCCAGCAGCTTAGCGGGGTCAGGGGGGAACACCATATATTTT. Its amino acids are CASSLAGSGGNTIYF. The V and J segments used are TRBV7-2 and TRBJ1-3, with 7 central nucleotides matching TRBD1. Taken from cysteine to phenylalanine, the CDR3 has 15 residues. Of all the DNA, just the CDR3 is kept, 45 bases in frame from base 1. Sequences SGHTA (CDR1) and FQGNSA (CDR2) are obtained from the germline V gene. Trimming takes 0 bases off V and 7 bases off J; junction bases not matched to a gene: 6.